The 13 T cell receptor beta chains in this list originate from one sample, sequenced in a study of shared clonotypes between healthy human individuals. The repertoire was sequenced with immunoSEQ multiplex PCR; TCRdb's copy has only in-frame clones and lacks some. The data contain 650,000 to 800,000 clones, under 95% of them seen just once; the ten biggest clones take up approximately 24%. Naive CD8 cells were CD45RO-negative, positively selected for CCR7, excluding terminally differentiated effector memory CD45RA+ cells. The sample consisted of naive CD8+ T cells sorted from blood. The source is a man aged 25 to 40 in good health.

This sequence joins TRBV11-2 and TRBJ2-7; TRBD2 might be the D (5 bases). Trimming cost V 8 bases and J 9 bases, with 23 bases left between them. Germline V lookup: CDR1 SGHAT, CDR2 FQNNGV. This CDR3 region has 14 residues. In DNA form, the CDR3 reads TGTGCCAGCGGCTCACCGGGATTCCCTCCTGTGCAGTACTTC. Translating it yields CASGSPGFPPVQYF.

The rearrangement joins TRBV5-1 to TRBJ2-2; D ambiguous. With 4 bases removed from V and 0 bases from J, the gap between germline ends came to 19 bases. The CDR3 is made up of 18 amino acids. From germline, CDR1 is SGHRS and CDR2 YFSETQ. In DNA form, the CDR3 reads TGCGCCAGCAGCCCCCTGAGAGACGGAGACGCGAACACCGGGGAGCTGTTTTTT. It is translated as CASSPLRDGDANTGELFF.

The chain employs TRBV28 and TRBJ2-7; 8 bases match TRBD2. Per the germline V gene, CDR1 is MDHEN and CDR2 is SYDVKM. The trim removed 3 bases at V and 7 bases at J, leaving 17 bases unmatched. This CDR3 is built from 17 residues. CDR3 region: CASSFLPGLALPLEQYF. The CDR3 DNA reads TGTGCCAGCAGTTTCCTCCCTGGACTAGCTCTACCGCTGGAGCAGTACTTC.

Here the CDR3 reads CASSLVGSISYEQYF. As DNA, the CDR3 is TGTGCCAGCAGCTTAGTCGGCAGCATCTCCTACGAGCAGTACTTC. The chain combines TRBV7-9 with TRBJ2-7; unclear D gene. The CDR3 length is 15 residues. Trimming took 1 base from V and 0 from J, leaving 10 bases between them. CDR1 is SEHNR, CDR2 FQNEAQ, per germline (reference sequence).

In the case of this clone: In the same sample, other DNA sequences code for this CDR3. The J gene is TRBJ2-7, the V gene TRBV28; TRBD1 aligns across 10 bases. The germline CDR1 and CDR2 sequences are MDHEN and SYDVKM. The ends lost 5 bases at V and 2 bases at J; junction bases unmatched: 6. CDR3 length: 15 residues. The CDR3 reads CASSPGTGETYEQYF. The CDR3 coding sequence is TGTGCCAGCAGTCCCGGGACAGGGGAGACCTACGAGCAGTACTTC. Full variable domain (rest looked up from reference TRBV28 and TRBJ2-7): DVKVTQSSRYLVKRTGEKVFLECVQDMDHENMFWYRQDPGLGLRLIYFSYDVKMKEKGDIPEGYSVSREKKERFSLILESASTNQTSMYLCASSPGTGETYEQYFGPGTRLTVT.

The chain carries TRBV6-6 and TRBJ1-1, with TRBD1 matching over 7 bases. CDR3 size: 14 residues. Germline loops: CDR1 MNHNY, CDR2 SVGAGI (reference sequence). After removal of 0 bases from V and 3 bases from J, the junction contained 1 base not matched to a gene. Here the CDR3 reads CASSYSQGDTEAFF. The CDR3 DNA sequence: TGTGCCAGCAGTTACTCCCAGGGGGACACTGAAGCTTTCTTT.

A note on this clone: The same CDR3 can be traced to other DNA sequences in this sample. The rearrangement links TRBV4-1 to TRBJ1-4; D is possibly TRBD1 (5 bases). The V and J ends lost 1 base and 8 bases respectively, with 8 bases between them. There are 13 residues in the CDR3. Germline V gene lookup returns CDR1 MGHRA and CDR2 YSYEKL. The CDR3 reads CASSQVGAEKLFF. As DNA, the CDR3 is TGCGCCAGCAGCCAAGTTGGGGCCGAAAAACTGTTTTTT.

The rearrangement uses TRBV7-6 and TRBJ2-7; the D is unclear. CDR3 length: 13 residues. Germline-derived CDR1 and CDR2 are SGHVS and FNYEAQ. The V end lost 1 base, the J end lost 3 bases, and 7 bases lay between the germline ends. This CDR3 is CASSLDDNYEQYF. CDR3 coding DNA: TGTGCCAGCAGCTTAGACGACAACTACGAGCAGTACTTC.

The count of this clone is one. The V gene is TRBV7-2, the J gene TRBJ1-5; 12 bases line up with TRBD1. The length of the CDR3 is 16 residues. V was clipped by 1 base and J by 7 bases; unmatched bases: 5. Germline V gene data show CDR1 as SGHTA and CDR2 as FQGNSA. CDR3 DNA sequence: TGTGCCAGCAGCTTAGTGGGACAGGGGGCAGGCCAGCCCCAGCATTTT. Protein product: CASSLVGQGAGQPQHF.

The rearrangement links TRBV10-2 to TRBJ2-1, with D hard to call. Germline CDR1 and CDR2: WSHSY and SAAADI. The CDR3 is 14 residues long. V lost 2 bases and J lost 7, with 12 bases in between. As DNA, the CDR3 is TGCGCCAGCAGTGAGACCAGAGCTTCAAATGAGCAGTTCTTC. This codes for CASSETRASNEQFF.

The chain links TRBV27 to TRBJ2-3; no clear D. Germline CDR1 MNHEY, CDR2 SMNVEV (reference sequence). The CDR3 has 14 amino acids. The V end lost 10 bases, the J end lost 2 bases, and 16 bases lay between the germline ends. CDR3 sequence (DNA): TGTGCCACCTCCGGGCCCCTGACCACAGATACGCAGTATTTT. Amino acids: CATSGPLTTDTQYF.

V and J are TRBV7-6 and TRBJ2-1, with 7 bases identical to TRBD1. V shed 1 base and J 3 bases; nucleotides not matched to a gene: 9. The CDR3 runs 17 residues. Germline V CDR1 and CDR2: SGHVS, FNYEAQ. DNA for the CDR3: TGTGCCAGCAGCTTAGGGGTGAGGGGGCGACTCTACAATGAGCAGTTCTTC. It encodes CASSLGVRGRLYNEQFF.

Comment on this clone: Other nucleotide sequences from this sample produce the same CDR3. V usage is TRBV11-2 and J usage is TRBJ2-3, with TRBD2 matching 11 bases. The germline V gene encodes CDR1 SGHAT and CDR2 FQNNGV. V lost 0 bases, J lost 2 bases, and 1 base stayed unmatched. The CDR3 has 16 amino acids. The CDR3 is CASSLELAGVTDTQYF. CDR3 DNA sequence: TGTGCCAGCAGCTTAGAACTAGCGGGAGTCACAGATACGCAGTATTTT. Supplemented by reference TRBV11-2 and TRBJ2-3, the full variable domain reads EAGVAQSPRYKIIEKRQSVAFWCNPISGHATLYWYQQILGQGPKLLIQFQNNGVVDDSQLPKDRFSAERLKGVDSTLKIQPAKLEDSAVYLCASSLELAGVTDTQYFGPGTRLTVL.